These 18 T cell receptor beta chains were sequenced from one sample in a study of blood T cell repertoires in COVID-19. Assay used: immunoSEQ multiplex PCR; TCRdb lists only in-frame clones, some missing. Of around 200,000 clones listed, roughly 85% are singletons. The sequenced material came from PBMCs or T cells enriched from blood (not recorded which). These receptors all stem from a man between 35 and 55 years old who had recovered from COVID-19.

The chain has TRBV30 and TRBJ2-1; D is unresolved. The CDR3 spans 15 residues. Trimming cost V 1 base and J 0 bases, with 10 bases left between them. Germline CDR1 reads GTSNPN; CDR2 reads SVGIG (reference sequence). The DNA of the CDR3 is TGTGCCTGGAGTGGTCCGTTTAGCTCCTACAATGAGCAGTTCTTC. Protein sequence: CAWSGPFSSYNEQFF. Complete variable domain (other parts from reference TRBV30 and TRBJ2-1): SQTIHQWPATLVQPVGSPLSLECTVEGTSNPNLYWYRQAAGRGLQLLFYSVGIGQISSEVPQNLSASRPQDRQFILSSKKLLLSDSGFYLCAWSGPFSSYNEQFFGPGTRLTVL.

The chain recombines TRBV7-3 with TRBJ2-3; possible D gene TRBD2, 6 bases. Germline CDR1 and CDR2: SGHTA and FQGTGA. The V gene lost 5 bases and the J gene lost 5 bases, with 17 bases spanning the gap. This CDR3 is 15 amino acids long. DNA of the CDR3: TGTGCCAGCAGCCCCCAGACTAGTCCAGAAGATACGCAGTATTTT. This sequence encodes CASSPQTSPEDTQYF.

The chain combines TRBV12-3 or TRBV12-4 with TRBJ2-7; D is unclear. V was shortened by 3 bases and J by 6 bases, with 6 bases between the two germline ends. This CDR3 spans 11 amino acids. The CDR3 loop is CASSLASEQYF. The CDR3 DNA sequence: TGTGCCAGCAGTTTGGCCTCCGAGCAGTACTTC.

The chain couples TRBV27 to TRBJ1-5; D not resolved. The CDR3 sequence is 15 residues long. Germline-derived CDR1 and CDR2 are MNHEY and SMNVEV (reference sequence). V was pared by 0 bases and J by 7 bases, with 13 bases between. CDR3 amino acids: CASSLSPLPEQPQHF. DNA for the CDR3: TGTGCCAGCAGTTTATCGCCCCTCCCCGAGCAGCCCCAGCATTTT.

This clone was counted only a few times. V usage is TRBV24-1 and J usage is TRBJ2-1; 7 nucleotides agree with TRBD2. Germline trimming cut 5 bases from V and 0 bases from J; bases unmatched to any gene: 0. Germline assignment: CDR1 KGHDR and CDR2 SFDVKD. The length of the CDR3 is 14 residues. The CDR3 loop is CATSGGSSYNEQFF. DNA of the CDR3: TGTGCCACCAGTGGCGGGAGCTCCTACAATGAGCAGTTCTTC.

The chain carries TRBV7-9 and TRBJ1-4; maybe TRBD1 (5 bases). Trimming took off 5 bases at V and 8 bases at J, with 27 bases between the two ends. The CDR3 has 18 residues. Germline CDR1 and CDR2: SEHNR and FQNEAQ (reference sequence). CDR3 in amino acids: CASSPTGVPVFHTEKLFF. CDR3 nucleotide sequence: TGTGCCAGCAGCCCCACAGGCGTTCCAGTGTTCCATACAGAAAAACTGTTTTTT.

A single count supports this clone. The rearrangement joins TRBV5-1 to TRBJ1-3; D is ambiguous. The CDR3 contains 13 residues. Trimming removed 9 bases at V and 8 bases at J, with 18 bases between. Germline values: CDR1 SGHRS, CDR2 YFSETQ. CDR3 nucleotide sequence: TGCGCCACTTCACTGACGGGTATTGACACCATATATTTT. Translation: CATSLTGIDTIYF.

The V gene is TRBV18, the J gene TRBJ2-1; 8 bases are a match to TRBD2. CDR1 is KGHSH, CDR2 LQKENI, per germline. The CDR3 has 16 amino acids. J was trimmed by 9 bases and V by 4 bases; bases with no gene match: 14. CDR3 nucleotide sequence: TGTGCCAGCTCACTTGTCCCTCCGGGACTAGGGATTGAGCAGTTCTTC. Its translation is CASSLVPPGLGIEQFF.

The DNA for the CDR3 is TGTGCCAGCAGCCCCCCGGGACAGGGAATCTACGAGCAGTACTTC. Encoded protein: CASSPPGQGIYEQYF. This chain connects TRBV7-2 to TRBJ2-7, with 9 bases aligning to TRBD1. The CDR3 totals 15 residues. Germline values: CDR1 SGHTA, CDR2 FQGNSA. V was pared by 5 bases and J by 3 bases, with 8 bases of the junction left unmatched.

The V gene is TRBV2, the J gene TRBJ2-7; 9 bases are a match to TRBD1. The CDR3 consists of 15 residues. V lost 5 bases, J lost 0 bases, and 5 bases stayed unmatched. Germline lookup yields CDR1 SNHLY and CDR2 FYNNEI. CDR3 bases: TGTGCCAGCAGTCCGGGACAGGGCCTCTCCTACGAGCAGTACTTC. Protein product: CASSPGQGLSYEQYF.

The chain combines TRBV28 with TRBJ1-5; 10 bases agree with TRBD1. With 6 bases clipped from V and 6 bases from J, the junction kept 5 bases outside the gene matches. Germline CDR1 reads MDHEN; CDR2 reads SYDVKM. This CDR3 is built from 14 residues. CDR3 in DNA: TGTGCCAGCAGCCCGACAGGGGGCGGTCAGCCCCAGCATTTT. Translated, it gives CASSPTGGGQPQHF. Using reference TRBV28 and TRBJ1-5 for the parts outside the CDR3, the full variable domain is DVKVTQSSRYLVKRTGEKVFLECVQDMDHENMFWYRQDPGLGLRLIYFSYDVKMKEKGDIPEGYSVSREKKERFSLILESASTNQTSMYLCASSPTGGGQPQHFGDGTRLSIL.

The chain has TRBV7-9 and TRBJ2-1, with D perhaps TRBD2 (5 bases). V was clipped by 3 bases and J by 1 base, with 10 bases between them. The CDR3 length is 15 residues. Germline lookup yields CDR1 SEHNR and CDR2 FQNEAQ (reference sequence). As DNA, the CDR3 is TGTGCCAGCAGCTTCCCCGAGCGGTCCTACAATGAGCAGTTCTTC. Translating gives CASSFPERSYNEQFF.

This chain links TRBV3-1 (or the pseudogene TRBV3-2) with TRBJ2-1; TRBD1 matches 7 bases. This CDR3 is 15 amino acids long. Germline V gene data show CDR1 as LGHDT and CDR2 as YNNKEL (reference sequence). The V gene end was trimmed by 4 bases and the J gene end by 0 bases; junction bases not matched to a gene: 3. CDR3 sequence: CASSPGQSSYNEQFF. CDR3 bases: TGTGCCAGCAGCCCGGGACAGAGCTCCTACAATGAGCAGTTCTTC.

The chain combines TRBV30 with TRBJ1-1; the D gene is possibly TRBD1 (5 bases). V gave up 0 bases and J gave up 4 bases, with 21 bases separating them. This CDR3 is 17 amino acids long. CDR1 GTSNPN and CDR2 SVGIG come from the germline V gene (reference sequence). CDR3 nucleotide sequence: TGTGCCTGGAGTGTACGCGTAGGCTCGGGGGGGATCACTGAAGCTTTCTTT. Translated, it gives CAWSVRVGSGGITEAFF.

This clone was detected only once. The chain employs TRBV6-5 and TRBJ1-2; 10 bases match TRBD1. The germline V gene encodes CDR1 MNHEY and CDR2 SVGAGI. The CDR3 length is 15 residues. The ends lost 6 bases at V and 3 bases at J; junction bases unmatched: 7. This CDR3 is CASRLDRGRDYGYTF. For the CDR3, the DNA is TGTGCCAGCAGACTTGACAGGGGGCGGGACTATGGCTACACCTTC.

This rearrangement joins TRBV6-2 or TRBV6-3 to TRBJ2-2; 10 nucleotides align to TRBD2. Losses at the gene ends were 1 base for V and 4 bases for J; bases not matched to a gene: 15. There are 20 residues in the CDR3. CDR1 is MNHEY, CDR2 SVGEGT, per germline. The CDR3 sequence is CASSYFLPRIAGGGTGELFF. The CDR3, as DNA: TGTGCCAGCAGTTACTTTTTGCCGCGAATAGCGGGAGGAGGCACCGGGGAGCTGTTTTTT.

This clone was observed a few times. J is TRBJ1-1 and V is TRBV3-1 (or the pseudogene TRBV3-2); 7 bases match TRBD1. Germline CDR1 and CDR2: LGHDT and YNNKEL (reference sequence). The J segment lost 2 bases and the V segment lost 6 bases, leaving 3 bases of the junction unmatched. The CDR3 extends over 13 amino acids. CDR3 amino acids: CASRTGDNTEAFF. In DNA form, the CDR3 reads TGTGCCAGCAGAACAGGGGACAACACTGAAGCTTTCTTT.

This chain joins TRBV10-3 and TRBJ2-7; 14 positions agree with TRBD2. V trimming: 2 bases; J trimming: 7 bases; junction bases outside the gene matches: 4. The CDR3 length is 15 residues. CDR1 is ENHRY, CDR2 SYGVKD, per germline. The chain's CDR3 is CAISEPGLAGDEQYF. Here the CDR3 DNA reads TGTGCCATCAGTGAGCCGGGACTAGCGGGAGATGAGCAGTACTTC.